The 8 T cell receptor beta chains listed next were all sequenced from one sample in a study of cytomegalovirus exposure and HLA in healthy donors. Researchers ran the PCR with 60 Vbeta and 13 Jbeta primers. Only in-frame clones appear in the TCRdb table, and some are missing; sequencing was by immunoSEQ multiplex PCR. This table holds 50,000 to 60,000 clones, more than 60% found once. The sample consisted of PBMCs. Every receptor here comes from a woman aged 40 to 50 in good health and CMV-seropositive.

The CDR3 DNA reads as TGTGCCACCGGGCTCGGGACTAGCGGTACGAATGAGCAGTTCTTC. Protein sequence: CATGLGTSGTNEQFF. The V call is TRBV15, the J call TRBJ2-1; TRBD2 aligns across 11 bases. The length of the CDR3 is 15 residues. The V gene end was trimmed by 8 bases and the J gene end by 7 bases; junction bases not matched to a gene: 10. Germline V lookup: CDR1 LNHNV, CDR2 YYDKDF (reference sequence).

The chain has TRBV4-1 and TRBJ2-1; 12 nucleotides line up with TRBD2. This CDR3 spans 16 amino acids. Germline lookup yields CDR1 MGHRA and CDR2 YSYEKL. V lost 0 bases, J lost 11 bases, and 8 bases stayed unmatched. The CDR3 nucleotides read TGCGCCAGCAGCCAAGATCAAGGACTAGCGGGGACCAAGCAGTTCTTC. This translates into CASSQDQGLAGTKQFF.

This clone was seen only a few times. V gene TRBV5-1 combines with J gene TRBJ1-1; D is possibly TRBD1 (5 bases). Trimming pared 0 bases from V and 8 bases from J, leaving 14 bases between. The germline V gene encodes CDR1 SGHRS and CDR2 YFSETQ. The CDR3 contains 14 residues. CDR3 region: CASSLAGVPGEAFF. CDR3 nucleotides: TGCGCCAGCAGCTTGGCGGGCGTCCCAGGGGAAGCTTTCTTT.

This clone was counted between two and nine times. The chain employs TRBV27 and TRBJ2-6; D remains ambiguous. The CDR3 totals 12 residues. Germline V lookup: CDR1 MNHEY, CDR2 SMNVEV (reference sequence). Trimming shortened V by 8 bases and J by 3 bases, and 5 bases separated the two germline ends. Here the CDR3 reads CASLGGANVLTF. The CDR3 DNA is TGTGCCAGCCTAGGTGGGGCCAACGTCCTGACTTTC.

This clone was counted a few times. V is TRBV5-4 and J is TRBJ2-7; 7 positions match TRBD1. Germline V gives CDR1 SGHNT, CDR2 YYREEE (reference sequence). J gave up 5 bases and V 4 bases, and 12 bases lay outside the gene matches. The CDR3 runs 15 residues. The CDR3 DNA sequence: TGTGCCAGCAGCCCTTCGGGACAGTCTTACGACGAGCAGTACTTC. Its protein is CASSPSGQSYDEQYF.

The chain employs TRBV5-1 and TRBJ2-3; 7 bases fit TRBD2. Germline V gene data show CDR1 as SGHRS and CDR2 as YFSETQ. The CDR3 spans 17 residues. The trim removed 0 bases at V and 0 bases at J, leaving 7 bases unmatched. CDR3 amino acids: CASSLGGGAGSTDTQYF. The CDR3, as DNA: TGCGCCAGCAGCTTGGGGGGCGGAGCGGGGAGCACAGATACGCAGTATTTT.

The V call is TRBV5-4, the J call TRBJ2-7; 7 nucleotides line up with TRBD1. CDR1 SGHNT and CDR2 YYREEE come from the germline V gene (reference sequence). The J segment lost 2 bases and the V segment lost 5 bases, leaving 4 bases of the junction unmatched. The CDR3 is made up of 13 amino acids. The CDR3 spells CASRPGQAYEQYF. CDR3 DNA sequence: TGTGCCAGCAGACCTGGACAGGCCTACGAGCAGTACTTC.

The rearrangement uses TRBV6-1 and TRBJ1-1; TRBD1 aligns across 9 bases. V lost 2 bases and J lost 3; bases outside the gene matches: 1. The CDR3 totals 14 residues. Germline V gene data show CDR1 as MNHNS and CDR2 as SASEGT. CDR3 region: CASSEWDRDTEAFF. CDR3 nucleotides: TGTGCCAGCAGTGAATGGGACAGGGACACTGAAGCTTTCTTT.